Reported below is one T cell receptor beta chain. CDR1 and CDR2 from the germline V gene are MNHEY and SMNVEV (reference sequence). Trimming shortened V by 6 bases and J by 4 bases, and 16 bases separated the two germline ends. The CDR3 contains 15 residues. Autoimmune disease history or systemic immunosuppression disqualified patients. The method was immunoSEQ multiplex PCR; TCRdb's version includes in-frame clones alone and lacks a portion of them. The sample contains some 50,000 clones, 80% to 90% of which appear only once. This entry belongs to a study of OX40 agonist ivuxolimab in advanced cancers. Study at large: Patients treated during dose escalation were battling hepatocellular carcinoma, melanoma, renal cell or head and neck cancer. Patients were over 65% male with ages about 20 to 79, mean roughly 55. Therapy given before enrollment (anti-PD-1, anti-PD-L1 or anti-CTLA-4) was allowed, and around 40% had some.

This TCR derives from an adult with an advanced solid tumor such as melanoma, head and neck, liver or kidney cancer. This chain joins TRBV27 and TRBJ1-3, with D possibly TRBD1 on 5 matching bases. This specimen consisted of CD4+ or CD8+ T cells sorted from blood, obtained in a trial of the OX40 agonist ivuxolimab. This chain's CDR3 is CASSRGPSLGNTIYF. In DNA, the CDR3 is TGTGCCAGCAGCCGGGGCCCTTCTCTCGGAAACACCATATATTTT.